This TCR beta chain originates from a study of T cell responses to AZD1222 COVID-19 vaccine. Study-wide results and caveats: Across the whole spike, CD4 TCRs peaked at regions 160-218 and 743-854.

CDR3 length: 13 amino acids. The germline V gene encodes CDR1 GTSNPN and CDR2 SVGIG (reference sequence). V lost 2 bases and J 11 bases, leaving 19 bases between the germline ends. Turning to this clone: Its specificity is not known.

Sequencing was performed with immunoSEQ multiplex PCR; in TCRdb, only in-frame clones are kept and a portion is missing. Among 150,000 or so clones listed, around 93% were seen once. The rearrangement joins TRBV30 to TRBJ2-7; TRBD1 might be the D (6 bases). The specimen was peripheral blood, collected 28 days after the second AZD1222 dose. The sequence was collected from an adult who received the AZD1222 COVID-19 vaccine. The CDR3 region has the DNA TGTGCCTGGAGTAGAACAGGGAAGGTTTCTGAGTACTTC. This translates into CAWSRTGKVSEYF.